This TCR beta chain came from a study of T cells after yellow fever vaccination. As for this clonotype: Antigen unknown.

Study-wide findings and caveats: Only a minor proportion of clonotypes was detected across both CD4 and CD8 compartments. The booster saw the reappearance of most primary-vaccination clones (roughly 96% CD4, about 90% CD8). Researchers cautioned that FACS-sorted repertoires could harbor abundant clonotypes contaminating from the bulk population.

Synthesis of TCR cDNA relied on 5'RACE template switching, which attached a universal primer site and UMIs. MiXCR, applied by TCRdb to the 5' RACE reads, yields one record per CDR3 protein. The table lists around 590,000 distinct CDR3 sequences, about 12% of them singletons. The V end was cut by 5 bases, the J end by 1 base, with 15 bases between. CDR3 length equals 16 residues. The germline V gene has CDR1 PRHDT and CDR2 FYEKMQ (reference sequence). This receptor was obtained from a man aged 30 to 45 who received the YFV17D yellow fever vaccine. The chain combines TRBV13 with TRBJ2-1; weak D call: TRBD2 (5 bases). The source material was PBMCs, sampled on the day of the yellow fever booster vaccination. In DNA form, the CDR3 reads TGTGCCAGCAGCACTCTTCGGACTGGTTCCTACAATGAGCAGTTCTTC. This gives the protein CASSTLRTGSYNEQFF.